This T cell receptor beta chain was found in a study of human T cells and chemical hapten exposure. As for the study in general: 2% DPC applied to a roughly 2 cm by roughly 2 cm arm area sensitized donors.

This CDR3 has 15 amino acids. The V and J ends lost 7 bases and 4 bases, in that order; junction bases with no gene match: 11. Germline V gene lookup returns CDR1 SQVTM and CDR2 ANQGSEA. In the source study's methods: A per-sample median of about 100,000 TCRs was observed, with counts ranging from roughly 23,224 to 700,000. TCRdb called the RACE reads again in MiXCR, with one record for every CDR3 protein. For this entry, the V and J calls and clone size follow TCRdb and not the study's own pipeline. The sample has about 200,000 distinct CDR3 sequences, 24% seen once; the top ten hold roughly 2.4%. The sample's time point: patch test 3, about 24 weeks after DPC sensitization. The treatment was: therapeutic diphenylcyclopropenone sensitization with weekly scalp DPC. Venepuncture was done earlier than the placement of each patch test. RNA extraction used unfractionated whole blood as the source of total RNA.

This material consisted of whole blood, taken in connection with sensitization to the hapten diphenylcyclopropenone (DPC). The chain couples TRBV29-1 to TRBJ2-2; 8 positions match TRBD2. This TCR derives from a woman in her thirties or forties with alopecia areata. Some clones in this sample may be carry-over from other donors' samples. CDR3 sequence: CSAGGAATGTGELFF. The DNA of the CDR3 is TGCAGCGCCGGGGGGGCGGCAACGGGCACCGGGGAGCTGTTTTTT.